The clone carrying this T cell receptor (beta chain) was detected many times. Covering alpha and beta chains, TRAV- and TRBV-specific primers were used for the first-strand cDNA. Using a constant-region primer together with a V-primer adapter, TCRs were subjected to about 20 PCR cycles of amplification. Each CDR3 protein is one row after TCRdb ran MiXCR on the reads. The table lists roughly 56,000 distinct CDR3 sequences, roughly 23% of them singletons. These data belong to a study of low-dose radiotherapy and immunotherapy resistance in tumors. The ends were cut back, 1 base at V and 5 bases at J, with 17 bases in the middle. The CDR3 runs 15 residues. CDR1 and CDR2 from the germline V gene are DFQATT and SNEGSKA (reference sequence). Specified time point: after trial treatment. The treatment is: LDRT plus nivolumab, ipilimumab, low-dose cyclophosphamide and aspirin (RACIN trial). As a condition of eligibility, patients had advanced solid tumors lacking tumor-infiltrating lymphocytes.

The sequence derives from a male donor with prostate cancer. The specimen comprised PBMCs, sampled after low-dose radiotherapy plus immunotherapy. The rearrangement uses TRBV20-1 and TRBJ2-5; weak D call: TRBD1 (6 bases). CDR3 region: CSARGGNRVGETQYF. CDR3 coding DNA: TGCAGTGCTAGAGGGGGGAACAGGGTTGGGGAGACCCAGTACTTC.